This entry is about one TCR beta chain. The antigen remains unidentified. The record originates from a study of cytomegalovirus exposure and HLA in healthy donors. Study conclusions and caveats: Highly shared variants forming one cluster were likely a sequencing artifact.

A multiplex PCR was run with 60 Vbeta primers and 13 Jbeta primers. Some clones are missing from TCRdb's copy, which holds only in-frame ones; the method was immunoSEQ multiplex PCR. The sample includes under 200,000 clones. CDR3 length: 15 amino acids. The germline gives CDR1 MNHEY, CDR2 SVGAGI. V was trimmed by 6 bases and J by 6 bases, leaving 15 bases between them. The chain has TRBV6-5 and TRBJ1-6; D might be TRBD1 (6 bases). The specimen sequenced was PBMCs. The source of this sequence is a young man in good health and CMV-seronegative. In DNA, the CDR3 is TGTGCCAGCAGCCGACAGGAGACTGGTAATTCACCCCTCCACTTT. Encoded protein: CASSRQETGNSPLHF.